This passage covers 3 T cell receptor beta chains from one sample sequenced in a study of cytotoxic CD8 clonotypes in ibrutinib-treated CLL (dated by TCRdb to the early 2020s). The protocol used for the library was the immunoSEQ multiplex PCR assay. Entries here come from immuneACCESS through TCRdb and include only in-frame sequences with V and J called. Some clones fail to appear in such tables; in the studies checked, an unresolved V gene covers under half of the shortfall, and the cause of the remainder is unknown. The sample yields nearly 300,000 clones; approximately 76% were counted once. The biggest ten clones account for about 5% of the sample. Explained via the paper, the time point label denotes: progressive disease on ibrutinib. This specimen was PBMCs, taken at disease progression, from a patient treated with ibrutinib. These receptor sequences come from a human donor with chronic lymphocytic leukemia.

The V call is TRBV18, the J call TRBJ2-7; no firm D call. Trimming left V 1 base short and J 6 bases short, with 16 bases between. The CDR3 is 15 amino acids. Germline V gene sequence: CDR1 KGHSH, CDR2 LQKENI. CDR3: CASSPLRAISPEQYF. Here the CDR3 DNA reads TGTGCCAGCTCACCACTTAGGGCAATTTCCCCCGAGCAGTACTTC.

The V gene is TRBV19, the J gene TRBJ1-5, with 7 nucleotides matching TRBD1. CDR1 and CDR2 (germline): LNHDA, SQIVND (reference sequence). V was clipped by 5 bases and J by 2 bases; unmatched bases: 6. The CDR3 has 15 amino acids. DNA of the CDR3: TGTGCCAGTAGTCTAGGCACAGGGGGCAATCAGCCCCAGCATTTT. It is translated as CASSLGTGGNQPQHF.

The chain joins TRBV4-1 to TRBJ1-1, with a possible D match to TRBD1 (6 bases). V shed 6 bases and J shed 1 base, with 18 bases lying between them. The CDR3 is 16 amino acids. Germline lookup yields CDR1 MGHRA and CDR2 YSYEKL. CDR3 bases: TGCGCCAGCAGGGACAAGGTAGGACAGAGGAACACTGAAGCTTTCTTT. Amino acids: CASRDKVGQRNTEAFF.